This TCR beta chain was identified in a study of radiotherapy plus CTLA-4 blockade in lung cancer. Assay: immunoSEQ multiplex PCR; the TCRdb copy retains only in-frame clones and omits some. The sample has 90,000 to 130,000 clones, 81% seen once. Trimming removed 0 bases from V and 13 bases from J; junction bases left unmatched: 6. CDR3 length equals 14 residues. Looked up from germline, CDR1 is SGHNT and CDR2 is YYREEE (reference sequence). This sequence was found in a human donor with non-small cell lung cancer that progressed on radiotherapy plus ipilimumab. Some clones in this sample may be carry-over from other donors' samples. The V call is TRBV5-4, the J call TRBJ2-1, with 11 bases matching TRBD2. The starting material was peripheral blood, obtained from a patient treated with radiotherapy plus ipilimumab. The CDR3 here is CASSLALAGGEQFF. CDR3 nucleotide sequence: TGTGCCAGCAGCTTGGCGCTAGCGGGGGGTGAACAGTTCTTC. Together with reference TRBV5-4 and TRBJ2-1, the CDR3 gives the full variable domain: ETGVTQSPTHLIKTRGQQVTLRCSSQSGHNTVSWYQQALGQGPQFIFQYYREEENGRGNFPPRFSGLQFPNYSSELNVNALELDDSALYLCASSLALAGGEQFFGPGTRLTVL.